The 14 T cell receptor beta chains presented below share a single source sample, sequenced in a study of blood T cell repertoires in COVID-19. Produced via immunoSEQ multiplex PCR; TCRdb's table is partial and in-frame only. This sample has around 250,000 clones, with 88% found just once. Sequenced sample: peripheral blood. These receptors were taken from a woman aged 65 to 85 with COVID-19, enrolled during active disease.

This chain links TRBV5-1 with TRBJ2-5, with D unclear. CDR3 size: 13 residues. V was shortened by 4 bases and J by 0 bases, with 7 bases between the two germline ends. The germline gives CDR1 SGHRS, CDR2 YFSETQ. CDR3 sequence reads: CASSIRDQETQYF. The CDR3 bases are TGCGCCAGCAGCATCCGGGACCAAGAGACCCAGTACTTC. The full variable domain, with the rest looked up from reference TRBV5-1 and TRBJ2-5, is KAGVTQTPRYLIKTRGQQVTLSCSPISGHRSVSWYQQTPGQGLQFLFEYFSETQRNKGNFPGRFSGRQFSNSRSEMNVSTLELGDSALYLCASSIRDQETQYFGPGTRLLVL.

CDR3 residues: CASSPGEDYEQYF. The CDR3 coding sequence is TGTGCCAGCTCACCAGGCGAGGACTACGAGCAGTACTTC. V gene TRBV18 combines with J gene TRBJ2-7; D is ambiguous. V shed 2 bases and J shed 3 bases, with 8 bases lying between them. The CDR3 runs 13 residues. Germline V CDR1 and CDR2: KGHSH, LQKENI.

This clone has only one observation. The chain joins TRBV6-5 to TRBJ1-5; 8 bases agree with TRBD1. The germline gives CDR1 MNHEY, CDR2 SVGAGI. The CDR3 contains 15 residues. The junction had 7 bases not matched to a gene; V was cut back by 7 bases and J by 2 bases. The CDR3 DNA follows: TGTGCCAGCAAGCAGGACAGGGCGGGCAATCAGCCCCAGCATTTT. Its translation is CASKQDRAGNQPQHF.

The genes are TRBV15 and TRBJ1-5; 11 positions agree with TRBD1. Germline CDR1 is LNHNV and CDR2 is YYDKDF (reference sequence). The V gene end was trimmed by 5 bases and the J gene end by 10 bases; junction bases not matched to a gene: 10. The CDR3 extends over 15 amino acids. The chain's CDR3 is CATSEDRGRMEPQHF. In DNA form, the CDR3 reads TGTGCCACCAGCGAGGACAGGGGGCGAATGGAACCCCAGCATTTT.

The chain recombines TRBV30 with TRBJ1-2; D is perhaps TRBD1 (6 bases). The length of the CDR3 is 13 residues. V was clipped by 8 bases and J by 4 bases, with 17 bases between them. Germline lookup yields CDR1 GTSNPN and CDR2 SVGIG (reference sequence). The CDR3 DNA follows: TGTGCCCTCGCAGGGGTTCTAGTCTATGGCTACACCTTC. Its translation is CALAGVLVYGYTF.

The chain joins TRBV5-8 to TRBJ2-1, with D perhaps matching TRBD1 (5 bases). This CDR3 is built from 11 residues. The germline CDR1 and CDR2 sequences are SGHTS and YDEGEE. V was trimmed by 5 bases and J by 14 bases, leaving 14 bases between them. CDR3 bases: TGTGCCAGCAGGTCAGGGTTGGTGGAGTTCTTC. Translating gives CASRSGLVEFF. Drawing the rest from reference TRBV5-8 and TRBJ2-1, the complete variable domain is EAGVTQSPTHLIKTRGQQATLRCSPISGHTSVYWYQQALGLGLQFLLWYDEGEERNRGNFPPRFSGRQFPNYSSELNVNALELEDSALYLCASRSGLVEFFGPGTRLTVL.

This clone was observed a handful of times. This chain uses TRBV11-2 with TRBJ2-1; TRBD2 aligns across 12 bases. There are 13 residues in the CDR3. CDR1 SGHAT and CDR2 FQNNGV come from the germline V gene. The V gene end was trimmed by 6 bases and the J gene end by 9 bases; junction bases not matched to a gene: 3. The CDR3 is CASRLAGGSEQFF. The CDR3 DNA sequence: TGTGCCAGCAGACTAGCGGGAGGCAGTGAGCAGTTCTTC.

The CDR3 spells CASSVEGTGKLSGNTIYF. The CDR3 DNA follows: TGTGCCAGCAGCGTAGAGGGTACAGGGAAACTCTCTGGAAACACCATATATTTT. This chain joins TRBV9 and TRBJ1-3; a possible D gene is TRBD1 (6 bases). Per germline, CDR1 SGDLS and CDR2 YYNGEE. The CDR3 totals 18 residues. V gave up 0 bases and J gave up 0 bases, with 16 bases separating them.

V usage is TRBV5-8 and J usage is TRBJ2-1, with 11 bases lining up with TRBD2. The CDR3 is 19 amino acids. Germline CDR1 reads SGHTS; CDR2 reads YDEGEE. V lost 2 bases, J lost 0 bases, and 10 bases stayed unmatched. For the CDR3, the DNA is TGTGCCAGCAGCTTTTTGGGGACTAGCGGAACGAGCTCCTACAATGAGCAGTTCTTC. Translating it yields CASSFLGTSGTSSYNEQFF.

This clone showed up just once. The chain has TRBV5-1 and TRBJ2-1; 13 bases align to TRBD2. CDR3 length: 20 amino acids. The trim removed 0 bases at V and 1 base at J, leaving 10 bases unmatched. Germline V gene sequence: CDR1 SGHRS, CDR2 YFSETQ. The CDR3 DNA reads as TGCGCCAGCAGCTTGGGCGTTGGGGGACTAGCGGGAAGTTCCTACAATGAGCAGTTCTTC. Protein sequence: CASSLGVGGLAGSSYNEQFF.

This chain joins TRBV3-1 (or the pseudogene TRBV3-2) and TRBJ1-4; TRBD1 matches 7 bases. The CDR3 is 14 residues long. The germline V gene encodes CDR1 LGHDT and CDR2 YNNKEL (reference sequence). V trimming: 3 bases; J trimming: 8 bases; junction bases outside the gene matches: 6. The CDR3 DNA reads TGTGCCAGCAGCCACAGGGGGTTGAGGGAAAAACTGTTTTTT. It codes for CASSHRGLREKLFF.

This chain uses TRBV19 with TRBJ2-5, with D uncertain. Germline values: CDR1 LNHDA, CDR2 SQIVND (reference sequence). Trimming cost V 5 bases and J 3 bases, with 16 bases left between them. The CDR3 is 15 residues long. The CDR3 DNA sequence: TGTGCCAGTAGTCCGAGCGAAACCCACAAAGAGACCCAGTACTTC. Protein sequence: CASSPSETHKETQYF.

The rearrangement links TRBV10-3 to TRBJ2-7, with 10 positions matching TRBD1. The V gene end was trimmed by 2 bases and the J gene end by 2 bases; junction bases not matched to a gene: 9. Per germline, CDR1 ENHRY and CDR2 SYGVKD. CDR3 length: 17 amino acids. The DNA of the CDR3 is TGTGCCATCAGTGAGCCTTACGGCGGACAGGGGGCCTACGAGCAGTACTTC. Translation gives CAISEPYGGQGAYEQYF.

The J gene is TRBJ1-3, the V gene TRBV6-5; D perhaps matches TRBD1 (5 bases). CDR1 MNHEY and CDR2 SVGAGI come from the germline V gene. V lost 5 bases and J 2 bases, leaving 10 bases between the germline ends. This CDR3 comprises 14 residues. The CDR3 sequence is CASSLQTAGNTIYF. CDR3 in DNA: TGTGCCAGCAGTCTTCAGACAGCTGGAAACACCATATATTTT.